The clone carrying this T cell receptor (beta chain) has only a few counts. The target antigen is unknown. This record comes from a study of resident and recirculating memory T cells in vitiligo. Study findings and constraints: TCR sequences were not conserved across biopsy sites or patients. No unique dominant TCR clone was found in vitiligo lesions.

With V trimmed by 6 bases and J by 4 bases, 1 base remained unmatched. The CDR3 sequence is 14 residues long. Germline assignment: CDR1 SGHTA and CDR2 FQGNSA. No patient showed confetti depigmentation, a clinical sign of active disease. Data came from immunoSEQ multiplex PCR; TCRdb stores just in-frame clones and leaves some out. The sample carries 65,000 to 80,000 clones, 92% recorded once. The source material was blood. The clonotype comes from a male donor with vitiligo. The J gene is TRBJ2-2, the V gene TRBV7-2, with TRBD2 matching over 11 bases. CDR3 amino acids: CASRGTSGTGELFF. The CDR3 DNA follows: TGTGCCAGCAGGGGGACTAGCGGCACCGGGGAGCTGTTTTTT. Together with reference TRBV7-2 and TRBJ2-2, the CDR3 gives the full variable domain: GAGVSQSPSNKVTEKGKDVELRCDPISGHTALYWYRQSLGQGLEFLIYFQGNSAPDKSGLPSDRFSAERTGGSVSTLTIQRTQQEDSAVYLCASRGTSGTGELFFGEGSRLTVL.